Shown below are 21 T cell receptor beta chains from a single sample sequenced in a study of blood T cell repertoires in COVID-19 (dated by TCRdb to 2020 to 2022). Libraries were constructed by the immunoSEQ multiplex PCR assay. This is the immuneACCESS table as TCRdb keeps it, with only in-frame sequences that have V and J called. A part of the clones is gone; compared with another copy, unresolved V genes explain less than half, and the rest is unexplained. This sample is represented by about 220,000 clones; about 90% of them were singletons. The ten largest clones represent roughly 2% of the sample. The specimen sequenced was peripheral blood. Source of these receptors: a man aged 35-49 years with active or convalescent COVID-19.

The J gene is TRBJ1-4, the V gene TRBV15; D not certain. Deletions cut 6 bases from V and 2 bases from J, with 13 bases between. The CDR3 sequence is 15 residues long. The germline CDR1 and CDR2 sequences are LNHNV and YYDKDF (reference sequence). CDR3 in amino acids: CATSEGLVTNEKLFF. Written as DNA, the CDR3 is TGTGCCACCAGTGAGGGTTTGGTGACTAATGAAAAACTGTTTTTT.

This sequence joins TRBV9 and TRBJ2-2, with 9 bases that match TRBD1. V lost 3 bases and J lost 3; bases outside the gene matches: 6. The CDR3 has 16 amino acids. CDR1 and CDR2 (germline): SGDLS, YYNGEE. The CDR3 sequence: CASSAKQGADTGELFF. CDR3 sequence (DNA): TGTGCCAGCAGCGCAAAACAGGGGGCGGACACCGGGGAGCTGTTTTTT. The whole variable domain, filled in from reference TRBV9 and TRBJ2-2, reads DSGVTQTPKHLITATGQRVTLRCSPRSGDLSVYWYQQSLDQGLQFLIQYYNGEERAKGNILERFSAQQFPDLHSELNLSSLELGDSALYFCASSAKQGADTGELFFGEGSRLTVL.

This clone was seen a few times. V is TRBV21-1 and J is TRBJ2-7; the D call TRBD2 from the table was never checked on the DNA. TRBV21-1 is termed a pseudogene. CDR3 size: 17 residues. The CDR3: CASSKEERENHGDEQYF. The CDR3 region has the DNA TGTGCCAGCAGCAAAGAGGAACGGGAGAACCACGGGGACGAGCAGTACTTC.

The chain employs TRBV27 and TRBJ2-5, with a possible D match to TRBD1 (5 bases). With 4 bases removed from V and 2 bases from J, the gap between germline ends came to 8 bases. Germline assignment: CDR1 MNHEY and CDR2 SMNVEV (reference sequence). The CDR3 totals 13 residues. CDR3 loop: CASSSQGQETQYF. CDR3 DNA sequence: TGTGCCAGCAGTTCTCAGGGACAAGAGACCCAGTACTTC.

This chain links TRBV5-1 with TRBJ2-2; TRBD1 matches at 8 bases. CDR1 SGHRS and CDR2 YFSETQ come from the germline V gene. This CDR3 is built from 18 residues. V shed 1 base, J shed 0 bases, and the junction held 8 bases outside the gene matches. CDR3 DNA: TGCGCCAGCAGCTTGATGCCCGGGACAGGTTCGAACACCGGGGAGCTGTTTTTT. Translation gives CASSLMPGTGSNTGELFF.

V gene TRBV18 combines with J gene TRBJ2-6; D perhaps matches TRBD2 (5 bases). The ends were cut back, 2 bases at V and 8 bases at J, with 13 bases in the middle. The V gene's germline CDR1 is KGHSH and CDR2 LQKENI. This CDR3 is built from 15 residues. CDR3 DNA: TGTGCCAGCTCACCAGGAGCTTCGGGGTCCAACGTCCTGACTTTC. Its translation: CASSPGASGSNVLTF.

The chain combines TRBV29-1 with TRBJ2-3; tentative D call: TRBD1 (5 bases). Trimming removed 3 bases from V and 1 base from J, with 11 bases in between. The CDR3 sequence is 14 residues long. Germline V gives CDR1 SQVTM, CDR2 ANQGSEA. CDR3 nucleotide sequence: TGCAGCGTTGATCAGGGTGTACGCACAGATACGCAGTATTTT. Translated, it gives CSVDQGVRTDTQYF.

The rearrangement links TRBV5-1 to TRBJ2-1; 11 nucleotides align to TRBD2. The CDR3 has 17 amino acids. Germline V gives CDR1 SGHRS, CDR2 YFSETQ. V dropped 4 bases and J dropped 9; count of bases not matched to a gene: 15. The DNA of the CDR3 is TGCGCCAGCAGCCTAGCCCTAGCGGGAGGAATTAGCAGTGAGCAGTTCTTC. This sequence encodes CASSLALAGGISSEQFF.

V and J are TRBV7-9 and TRBJ2-7, with 9 positions matching TRBD1. V dropped 4 bases and J dropped 9; count of bases not matched to a gene: 10. Germline loops: CDR1 SEHNR, CDR2 FQNEAQ (reference sequence). The CDR3 contains 14 residues. CDR3 sequence: CASSSRTGAMGQYF. For the CDR3, the DNA is TGTGCCAGCAGCTCACGGACAGGGGCCATGGGGCAGTACTTC.

This chain uses TRBV7-2 with TRBJ2-1, with 10 positions matching TRBD2. CDR3 length: 14 residues. CDR1 and CDR2 (germline): SGHTA, FQGNSA. V lost 6 bases and J lost 3; bases outside the gene matches: 2. The CDR3 sequence: CASRAGGNYNEQFF. The DNA for the CDR3 is TGTGCCAGCAGAGCGGGGGGGAACTACAATGAGCAGTTCTTC. Using reference TRBV7-2 and TRBJ2-1 for the parts outside the CDR3, the full variable domain is GAGVSQSPSNKVTEKGKDVELRCDPISGHTALYWYRQSLGQGLEFLIYFQGNSAPDKSGLPSDRFSAERTGGSVSTLTIQRTQQEDSAVYLCASRAGGNYNEQFFGPGTRLTVL.

Only one count was recorded for this clone. The chain joins TRBV12-3 or TRBV12-4 to TRBJ1-4; a weak D match, TRBD1 (5 bases). The CDR3 runs 13 residues. The V end lost 3 bases, the J end lost 8 bases, and 10 bases lay between the germline ends. CDR3 in amino acids: CASSFRQNEKLFF. CDR3 nucleotide sequence: TGTGCCAGCAGTTTTCGACAGAACGAAAAACTGTTTTTT.

The chain couples TRBV12-3 or TRBV12-4 to TRBJ2-2; D remains unclear. This CDR3 has 13 residues. Trimming took 5 bases from V and 9 from J, leaving 13 bases between them. The CDR3 sequence is CASSTYPVRELFF. The CDR3 nucleotides are TGTGCCAGCAGTACCTACCCCGTCCGGGAGCTGTTTTTT.

This clone was seen once. The rearrangement joins TRBV9 to TRBJ2-1; tentatively, D is TRBD1 (6 bases). This CDR3 region has 16 residues. Germline CDR1 is SGDLS and CDR2 is YYNGEE. V dropped 2 bases and J dropped 0 bases, with 12 bases sitting between them. CDR3 loop: CASSVRVRGSYNEQFF. CDR3 nucleotide sequence: TGTGCCAGCAGCGTCAGGGTCAGGGGCTCCTACAATGAGCAGTTCTTC.

The chain carries TRBV5-1 and TRBJ2-7; tentatively, D is TRBD1 (5 bases). V lost 4 bases to trimming and J lost 3 bases, with 17 bases between them. The V gene's germline CDR1 is SGHRS and CDR2 YFSETQ. This CDR3 is built from 15 residues. CDR3 DNA: TGCGCCAGCAGCGGAACCAGCTCAGGGAACTACGAGCAGTACTTC. Protein product: CASSGTSSGNYEQYF. Full variable domain (remainder filled in from reference TRBV5-1 and TRBJ2-7): KAGVTQTPRYLIKTRGQQVTLSCSPISGHRSVSWYQQTPGQGLQFLFEYFSETQRNKGNFPGRFSGRQFSNSRSEMNVSTLELGDSALYLCASSGTSSGNYEQYFGPGTRLTVT.

The chain joins TRBV29-1 to TRBJ2-7, with D maybe TRBD2 (6 bases). V was cut by 2 bases and J by 1 base, with 12 bases left in between. The CDR3 has 14 residues. CDR1 and CDR2 (germline): SQVTM, ANQGSEA. CDR3 coding DNA: TGCAGCGTTGAATCAGGTCGGGGGTCCTACGAGCAGTACTTC. Translating it yields CSVESGRGSYEQYF.

In nucleotides, the CDR3 is TGTGCCAGCAGGTGGGGCGGCGATCAGCCCCAGCATTTT. The encoded protein is CASRWGGDQPQHF. The rearrangement links TRBV28 to TRBJ1-5, with D possibly TRBD1 on 5 matching bases. V gave up 6 bases and J gave up 5 bases, with 11 bases separating them. Germline V gives CDR1 MDHEN, CDR2 SYDVKM. The CDR3 is 13 residues long.

J is TRBJ1-3 and V is TRBV5-1; weak D call: TRBD1 (5 bases). CDR3 length: 15 amino acids. V gave up 2 bases and J gave up 0 bases, with 9 bases separating them. Looked up from germline, CDR1 is SGHRS and CDR2 is YFSETQ. In DNA form, the CDR3 reads TGCGCCAGCAGCTTTGGACACCTCTCTGGAAACACCATATATTTT. Translated, it gives CASSFGHLSGNTIYF.

To note about this clone: Relative to the germline gene, one junction end is altered; a read error may explain this. The CDR3 bases are TGTGCCTGGGGGGCCCGGACAGGGAGGAACGCTGAAGCTTTCTTT. This sequence encodes CAWGARTGRNAEAFF. The V and J genes are TRBV30 and TRBJ1-1; 8 positions agree with TRBD1. The CDR3 runs to 15 residues. Per germline, CDR1 GTSNPN and CDR2 SVGIG (reference sequence). The whole variable domain, filled in from reference TRBV30 and TRBJ1-1, reads SQTIHQWPATLVQPVGSPLSLECTVEGTSNPNLYWYRQAAGRGLQLLFYSVGIGQISSEVPQNLSASRPQDRQFILSSKKLLLSDSGFYLCAWGARTGRNAEAFFGQGTRLTVV.

The chain is built from TRBV28 and TRBJ1-1; D possibly corresponds to TRBD1 (5 bases). V lost 6 bases and J 4 bases, leaving 9 bases between the germline ends. This CDR3 contains 12 residues. Germline CDR1 reads MDHEN; CDR2 reads SYDVKM. CDR3 residues: CASSAGFTEAFF. CDR3 in DNA: TGTGCCAGCAGCGCAGGGTTCACTGAAGCTTTCTTT.

The genes are TRBV13 and TRBJ2-7; TRBD1 aligns across 7 bases. CDR3 length: 12 amino acids. From germline, CDR1 is PRHDT and CDR2 FYEKMQ (reference sequence). Germline trimming cut 5 bases from V and 7 bases from J; bases unmatched to any gene: 5. CDR3 nucleotide sequence: TGTGCCAGCAGCGCCTACAGGGGAGAGCAGTACTTC. This sequence encodes CASSAYRGEQYF.

This chain joins TRBV9 and TRBJ1-1; a possible D gene is TRBD1 (6 bases). Trimming pared 0 bases from V and 4 bases from J, leaving 10 bases between. This CDR3 region has 14 residues. CDR1 is SGDLS and CDR2 is YYNGEE in the germline V gene. Here the CDR3 DNA reads TGTGCCAGCAGCGTAGTACGACAGGTCACTGAAGCTTTCTTT. Protein sequence: CASSVVRQVTEAFF.